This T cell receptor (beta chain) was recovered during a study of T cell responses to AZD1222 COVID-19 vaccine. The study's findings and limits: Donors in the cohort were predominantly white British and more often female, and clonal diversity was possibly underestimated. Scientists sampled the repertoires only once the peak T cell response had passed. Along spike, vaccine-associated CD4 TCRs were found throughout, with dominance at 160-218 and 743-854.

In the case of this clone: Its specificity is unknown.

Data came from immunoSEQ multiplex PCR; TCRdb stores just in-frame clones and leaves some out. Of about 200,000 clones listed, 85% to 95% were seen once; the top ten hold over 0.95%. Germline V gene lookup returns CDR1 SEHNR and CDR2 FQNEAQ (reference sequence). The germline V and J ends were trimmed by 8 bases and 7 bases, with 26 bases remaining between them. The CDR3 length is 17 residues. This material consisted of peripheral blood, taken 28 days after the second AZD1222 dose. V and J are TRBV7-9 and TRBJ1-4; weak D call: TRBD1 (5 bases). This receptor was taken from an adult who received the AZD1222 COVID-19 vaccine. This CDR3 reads CASVLTGGSKLGEKLFF. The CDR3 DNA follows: TGTGCCAGCGTTCTTACGGGGGGGTCTAAATTAGGTGAAAAACTGTTTTTT.